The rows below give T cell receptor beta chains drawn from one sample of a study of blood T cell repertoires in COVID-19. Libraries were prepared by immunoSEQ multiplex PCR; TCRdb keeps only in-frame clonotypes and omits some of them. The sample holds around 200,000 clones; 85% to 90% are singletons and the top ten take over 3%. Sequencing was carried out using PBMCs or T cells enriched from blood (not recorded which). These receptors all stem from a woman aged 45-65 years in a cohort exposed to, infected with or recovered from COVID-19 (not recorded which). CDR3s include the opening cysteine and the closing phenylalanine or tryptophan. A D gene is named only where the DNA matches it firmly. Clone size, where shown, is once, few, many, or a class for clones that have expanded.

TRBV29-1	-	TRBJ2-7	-	CSVLIGPPNYEQYF	TGCAGCGTTTTAATCGGTCCGCCCAACTACGAGCAGTACTTC
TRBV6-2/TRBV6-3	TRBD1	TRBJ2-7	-	CASSFLRDRGRFYEQYF	TGTGCCAGCAGTTTCCTTCGGGACAGGGGGCGTTTCTACGAGCAGTACTTC
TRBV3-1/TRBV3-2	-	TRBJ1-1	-	CASSQRPVMNTEAFF	TGTGCCAGCAGCCAACGTCCAGTTATGAACACTGAAGCTTTCTTT
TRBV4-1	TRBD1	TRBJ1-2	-	CASSQLDRELEGYTF	TGCGCCAGCAGCCAACTGGACAGGGAGTTAGAGGGCTACACCTTC
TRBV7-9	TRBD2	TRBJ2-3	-	CASSLVSRLAGPYTDTQYF	TGTGCCAGCAGCTTAGTATCGCGGCTAGCGGGGCCGTACACAGATACGCAGTATTTT
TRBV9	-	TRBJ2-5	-	CASSVASAKETQYF	TGTGCCAGCAGCGTAGCTTCCGCGAAGGAGACCCAGTACTTC
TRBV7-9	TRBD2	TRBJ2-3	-	CASSLIPSGGAGNTDTQYF	TGTGCCAGCAGCTTAATACCTAGCGGGGGGGCCGGTAACACAGATACGCAGTATTTT
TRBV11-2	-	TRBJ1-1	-	CASSLERGMNTEAFF	TGTGCCAGCAGCTTAGAGCGGGGTATGAACACTGAAGCTTTCTTT
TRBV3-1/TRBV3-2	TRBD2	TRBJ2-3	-	CASSHSGGYTDTQYF	TGTGCCAGCAGCCATAGCGGGGGATACACAGATACGCAGTATTTT
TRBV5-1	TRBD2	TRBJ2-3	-	CARTSGGKEGERTDTQYF	TGCGCCAGAACTAGCGGGGGAAAGGAAGGGGAACGCACAGATACGCAGTATTTT
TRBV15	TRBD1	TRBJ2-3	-	CATSTGQVDSTDTQYF	TGTGCCACCAGCACAGGACAGGTCGATAGCACAGATACGCAGTATTTT
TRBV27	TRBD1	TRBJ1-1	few	CASSLETGPWTEAFF	TGTGCCAGCAGTTTAGAGACAGGGCCCTGGACTGAAGCTTTCTTT
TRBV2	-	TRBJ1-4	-	CASRIETTNEKLFF	TGTGCCAGCAGGATAGAAACAACTAATGAAAAACTGTTTTTT
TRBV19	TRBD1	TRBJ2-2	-	CASSGEGQGVYYTGELFF	TGTGCCAGTAGTGGCGAGGGACAGGGGGTTTACTACACCGGGGAGCTGTTTTTT
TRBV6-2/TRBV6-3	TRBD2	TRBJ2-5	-	CASSYPGLAGGETQYF	TGTGCCAGCAGTTACCCCGGGCTAGCGGGCGGCGAGACCCAGTACTTC
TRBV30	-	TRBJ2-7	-	CAWSVSRQAYEQYF	TGTGCCTGGAGTGTCTCGAGACAGGCCTACGAGCAGTACTTC
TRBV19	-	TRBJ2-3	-	CASAGQNTDTQYF	TGTGCCAGTGCAGGACAGAACACAGATACGCAGTATTTT
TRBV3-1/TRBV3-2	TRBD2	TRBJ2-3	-	CASSQGRGGSTDTQYF	TGTGCCAGCAGCCAAGGTCGGGGAGGGAGTACAGATACGCAGTATTTT
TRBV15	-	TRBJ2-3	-	CATSRDRQLTDTQYF	TGTGCCACCAGCAGAGATAGACAGCTCACAGATACGCAGTATTTT
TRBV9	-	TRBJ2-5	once	CASSTQGPGGTQYF	TGTGCCAGCAGCACACAGGGTCCTGGGGGGACCCAGTACTTC
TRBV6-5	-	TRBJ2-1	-	CASSNSRRNEQFF	TGTGCCAGCAGTAATTCCCGGAGGAATGAGCAGTTCTTC
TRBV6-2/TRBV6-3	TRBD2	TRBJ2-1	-	CASSPIAGFYNEQFF	TGTGCCAGCAGCCCAATAGCGGGGTTCTACAATGAGCAGTTCTTC
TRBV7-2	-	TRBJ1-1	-	CASSLIAGSGYTEAFF	TGTGCCAGCAGCTTAATAGCCGGCTCAGGGTACACTGAAGCTTTCTTT
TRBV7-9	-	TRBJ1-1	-	CASSFPRGGQDTEAFF	TGTGCCAGCAGCTTCCCAAGGGGGGGGCAAGACACTGAAGCTTTCTTT
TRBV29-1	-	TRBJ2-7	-	CSVEDRSKSYEQYF	TGCAGCGTTGAAGATCGGAGCAAATCCTACGAGCAGTACTTC
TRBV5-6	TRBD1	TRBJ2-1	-	CASSFDRANEQFF	TGTGCCAGCAGCTTTGACAGGGCCAATGAGCAGTTCTTC
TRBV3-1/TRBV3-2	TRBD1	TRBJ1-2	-	CASSLGTGGSYGYTF	TGTGCCAGCAGCTTAGGGACAGGAGGGAGCTATGGCTACACCTTC